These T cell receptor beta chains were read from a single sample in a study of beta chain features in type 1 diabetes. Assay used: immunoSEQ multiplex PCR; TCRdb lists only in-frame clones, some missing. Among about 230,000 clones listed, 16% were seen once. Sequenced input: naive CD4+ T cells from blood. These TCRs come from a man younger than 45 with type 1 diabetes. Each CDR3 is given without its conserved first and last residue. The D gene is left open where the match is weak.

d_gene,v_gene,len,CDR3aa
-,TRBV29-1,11,SVDQNPTDTQY
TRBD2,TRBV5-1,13,ASSSGLAGGETQY
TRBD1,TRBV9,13,ASSVATGGLNEQF
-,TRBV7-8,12,ASSREGGSYEQY
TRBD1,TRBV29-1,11,SVNRGRNEKLF
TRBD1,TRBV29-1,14,SVRGRLSSGANVLT
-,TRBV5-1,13,ASSFQTKTGDGYT
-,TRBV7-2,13,ASSPRQDLREKLF
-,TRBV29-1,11,SVDIPTADGYT
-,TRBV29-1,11,SVRQALYNEQF
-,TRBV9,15,ASSVGTLRQIHYGYT
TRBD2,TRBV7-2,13,ASSSAGSGRSTQY
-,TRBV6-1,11,ASRPSGANVLT
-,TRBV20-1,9,SAGPQETQY
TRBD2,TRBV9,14,ASSPRGDFNTGELF
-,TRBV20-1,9,SARDRETQY
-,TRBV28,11,ASSTGRVHEQY
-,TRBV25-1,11,ASRQGLGTEAF
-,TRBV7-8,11,ASSFTDQETQY
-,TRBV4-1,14,ASSQDSGFPTDTQY
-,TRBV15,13,ATSRDKDLSRAQY
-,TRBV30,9,AWSKNQGYT
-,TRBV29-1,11,SVPKTGNTEAF
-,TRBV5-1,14,ASSFRGLYQGNEQF
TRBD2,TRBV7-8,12,ASSPREGPYEQY
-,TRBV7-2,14,ASSLGVVISHNEQF
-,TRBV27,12,ASRTGASTDTQY
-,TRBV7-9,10,ASSPLDTEAF
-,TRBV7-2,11,ASSFTSPDTQY
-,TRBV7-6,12,ASSLGLGDTEAF
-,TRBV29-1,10,SVEVVGETQY
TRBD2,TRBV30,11,AGRYTSESTQY
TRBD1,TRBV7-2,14,ASSLESTGGWYEQY
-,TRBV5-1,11,ASSSQVSGELF
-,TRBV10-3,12,AIRKTGDSYEQY
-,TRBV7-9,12,ASSLTSIIFEQF
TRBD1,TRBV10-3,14,AIRTGGSREYNEQF
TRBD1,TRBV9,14,ASSVEPGQSFYGYT
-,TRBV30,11,AWGDGPGYGYT
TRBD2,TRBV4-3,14,ASSQGLAANTGELF
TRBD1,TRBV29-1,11,SVEGTGIPGYT
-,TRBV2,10,ASSGRSGTQY
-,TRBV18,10,ASSPDQETQY
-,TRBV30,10,AWTRIVGELF
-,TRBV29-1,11,SVAGLMNTEAF
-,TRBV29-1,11,SFGVDTYNEQF
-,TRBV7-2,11,ASSRDSNQPQH
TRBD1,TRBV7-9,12,ASSRQGIGETQY
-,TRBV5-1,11,ASSWTPDEKLF
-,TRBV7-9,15,ASSPWRGSNGANVLT
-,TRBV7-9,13,ASSLLAAVVETQY
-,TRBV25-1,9,ASRDNGELF
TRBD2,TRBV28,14,ASSPTGLAAYNEQF
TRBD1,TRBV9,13,ASSAAGGAGYGYT
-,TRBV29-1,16,SVESPGLGRSAYNEQF
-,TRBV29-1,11,IASLHRTDTQY
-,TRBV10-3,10,AISEGLAEAF
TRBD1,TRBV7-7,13,ASSLGVQGAETQY
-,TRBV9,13,ASSRAEGAKNIQY
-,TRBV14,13,ASSLRRLKSDTQY